A single T cell receptor (beta chain) is shown here with its context. The data were taken from a study of T cell responses to AZD1222 COVID-19 vaccine. This CDR3 has 16 amino acids. The V gene's germline CDR1 is SGHAT and CDR2 FQNNGV. Trimming took 2 bases from V and 0 from J, leaving 12 bases between them. TCRdb keeps only in-frame clones here, not all; method: immunoSEQ multiplex PCR. The sample includes 75,000 to 95,000 clones, about 88% of them seen just once. The sample here was peripheral blood, taken on day 0 of AZD1222 vaccination. This TCR was recovered from an adult in good health. The V and J genes are TRBV11-2 and TRBJ2-3; tentative D call: TRBD2 (6 bases). This CDR3 is CASSLWVGGSTDTQYF. The CDR3 DNA follows: TGTGCCAGCAGCTTATGGGTCGGGGGAAGCACAGATACGCAGTATTTT.